This T cell receptor beta chain derives from a study of cytomegalovirus exposure and HLA in healthy donors. Study overall: The 120 validation repertoires and the roughly 670 first-cohort repertoires shared a platform, a later analysis reported.

The assay was immunoSEQ multiplex PCR, and TCRdb's table has in-frame clones only and misses some. The sample shows some 140,000 clones, 80% to 90% of them seen only once. This clone was counted a few times. Trimming left V 2 bases short and J 6 bases short, with 7 bases between. CDR3 length equals 12 residues. In germline, CDR1 is SGHAT, CDR2 FQNNGV. The source of this sequence is a man between 18 and 35 years old in good health and CMV-seropositive. The sample taken for sequencing was PBMCs. J is TRBJ1-2 and V is TRBV11-2, with a tentative D call TRBD1 (6 bases). CDR3 loop: CASSLTGNGYTF. The CDR3 DNA reads as TGTGCCAGCAGCTTAACAGGGAATGGCTACACCTTC.